The 31 T cell receptor beta chains in this list originate from one sample, sequenced in a study of T cell responses to AZD1222 COVID-19 vaccine (dated by TCRdb to the early 2020s). The library was obtained by the immunoSEQ multiplex PCR assay. This is the immuneACCESS table as TCRdb keeps it, with only in-frame sequences that have V and J called. A part of the clones is gone; compared with another copy, unresolved V genes explain less than half, and the rest is unexplained. Within this sample are 130,000 or so clones, with 75% to 95% of them counted one time only. Around 6.9% of the sample is in the top ten clones. According to the study, the label for this sample's time point signals: baseline before first vaccination. The source material was peripheral blood, sampled on day 0 of AZD1222 vaccination. The receptors stem from an adult in good health.

This clone has a single count. The V gene is TRBV24-1, the J gene TRBJ2-1; possible D gene TRBD1, 5 bases. V dropped 4 bases and J dropped 6 bases, with 18 bases sitting between them. Germline V gives CDR1 KGHDR, CDR2 SFDVKD. This CDR3 contains 16 residues. The CDR3 DNA reads as TGTGCCACCAGTGACCAGGGAAGTACGGAACGCAATGAGCAGTTCTTC. Protein: CATSDQGSTERNEQFF.

V usage is TRBV19 and J usage is TRBJ2-5; D is undetermined. V was trimmed by 5 bases and J by 1 base, leaving 11 bases between them. This CDR3 is 14 amino acids long. Germline CDR1 reads LNHDA; CDR2 reads SQIVND (reference sequence). The CDR3 DNA reads TGTGCCAGTAGTGCGTCACCCATCCAAGAGACCCAGTACTTC. Protein sequence: CASSASPIQETQYF.

V and J are TRBV19 and TRBJ1-5, with D tentatively TRBD1 (5 bases). Germline-derived CDR1 and CDR2 are LNHDA and SQIVND (reference sequence). CDR3 size: 15 residues. Between the trimmed V and J ends, which lost 6 bases and 3 bases, there was a span of 15 bases. The CDR3 is CASSSSGTDNQPQHF. CDR3 sequence (DNA): TGTGCCAGTAGCTCCTCTGGGACGGACAATCAGCCCCAGCATTTT.

The CDR3 region is CASSRTGERGQPQHF. Here the CDR3 DNA reads TGTGCCAGTAGTAGGACAGGGGAGAGGGGGCAGCCCCAGCATTTT. The chain recombines TRBV19 with TRBJ1-5; 9 bases align to TRBD1. Germline V gene sequence: CDR1 LNHDA, CDR2 SQIVND (reference sequence). V was clipped by 4 bases and J by 7 bases; unmatched bases: 8. The CDR3 length is 15 residues.

CDR3 protein: CASSQDAGLRKETQYF. CDR3 coding DNA: TGTGCCAGCAGCCAAGATGCGGGACTGCGAAAAGAGACCCAGTACTTC. V gene TRBV14 combines with J gene TRBJ2-5; D is perhaps TRBD2 (6 bases). The CDR3 loop spans 16 amino acids. V lost 0 bases to trimming and J lost 3 bases, with 14 bases between them. The V gene's germline CDR1 is SGHDN and CDR2 FVKESK.

The J gene is TRBJ1-2, the V gene TRBV19; D is possibly TRBD1 (5 bases). The CDR3 length is 13 residues. With 1 base removed from V and 8 bases from J, the gap between germline ends came to 11 bases. Germline V gene lookup returns CDR1 LNHDA and CDR2 SQIVND (reference sequence). The CDR3 sequence is CASSIGQGGGYTF. CDR3 nucleotides: TGTGCCAGTAGTATAGGTCAGGGAGGCGGCTACACCTTC.

The V call is TRBV27, the J call TRBJ2-3; 9 bases line up with TRBD1. The V gene end was trimmed by 0 bases and the J gene end by 1 base; junction bases not matched to a gene: 5. Germline V gene lookup returns CDR1 MNHEY and CDR2 SMNVEV (reference sequence). The CDR3 spans 17 residues. For the CDR3, the DNA is TGTGCCAGCAGTTTATCCTACGGGGACAGGGGCACAGATACGCAGTATTTT. It is translated as CASSLSYGDRGTDTQYF.

This clone was recorded once. The gene calls are TRBV5-5 and TRBJ2-1; D is unclear. The CDR3 sequence is 14 residues long. CDR1 is SGHKS and CDR2 is YYEKEE in the germline V gene (reference sequence). Trimming cost V 2 bases and J 1 base, with 7 bases left between them. The CDR3 spells CASSLAQSYNEQFF. In DNA form, the CDR3 reads TGTGCCAGCAGCTTAGCGCAATCCTACAATGAGCAGTTCTTC.

This clone was observed a few times. This sequence joins TRBV7-9 and TRBJ2-7, with D perhaps given as TRBD1 or TRBD2 (5 bases each). CDR1 and CDR2 from the germline V gene are SEHNR and FQNEAQ (reference sequence). This CDR3 has 14 residues. The ends were cut back, 6 bases at V and 7 bases at J, with 19 bases in the middle. The CDR3 bases are TGTGCCAGCAGTCACCCCTCCGGGGCGGAAGAGCAGTACTTC. Its translation: CASSHPSGAEEQYF.

The V gene is TRBV18, the J gene TRBJ1-1; no reliable D call. Germline CDR1 KGHSH, CDR2 LQKENI. CDR3 length: 13 residues. V shed 2 bases and J shed 4 bases, with 8 bases lying between them. The CDR3 region is CASSPGEGTEAFF. DNA of the CDR3: TGTGCCAGCTCACCAGGGGAGGGCACTGAAGCTTTCTTT. The full variable domain, with the rest looked up from reference TRBV18 and TRBJ1-1, is NAGVMQNPRHLVRRRGQEARLRCSPMKGHSHVYWYRQLPEEGLKFMVYLQKENIIDESGMPKERFSAEFPKEGPSILRIQQVVRGDSAAYFCASSPGEGTEAFFGQGTRLTVV.

This rearrangement joins TRBV7-2 to TRBJ2-1, with D possibly called TRBD1 or TRBD2 (5 bases each). The germline V gene has CDR1 SGHTA and CDR2 FQGNSA. CDR3 length: 15 residues. The V end lost 5 bases, the J end lost 1 base, and 12 bases lay between the germline ends. CDR3 loop: CASSRDGASYNEQFF. The DNA of the CDR3 is TGTGCCAGCAGCCGGGACGGGGCTTCCTACAATGAGCAGTTCTTC.

The V gene is TRBV19, the J gene TRBJ1-6, with a weak D call TRBD1 (6 bases). Germline V gene lookup returns CDR1 LNHDA and CDR2 SQIVND (reference sequence). The CDR3 consists of 14 residues. V was trimmed by 0 bases and J by 7 bases, leaving 7 bases between them. CDR3 amino acids: CASSIEGGNSPLHF. CDR3 sequence (DNA): TGTGCCAGTAGTATAGAAGGGGGGAATTCACCCCTCCACTTT.

This clone occurred once. The chain recombines TRBV14 with TRBJ2-3; no definite D call. Germline loops: CDR1 SGHDN, CDR2 FVKESK. The CDR3 is 11 amino acids. Trimming left V 3 bases short and J 5 bases short, with 3 bases between. The CDR3 region has the DNA TGTGCCAGCAGCCAGGGAGATACGCAGTATTTT. This codes for CASSQGDTQYF. Looking up the rest from reference TRBV14 and TRBJ2-3 gives the full variable domain: EAGVTQFPSHSVIEKGQTVTLRCDPISGHDNLYWYRRVMGKEIKFLLHFVKESKQDESGMPNNRFLAERTGGTYSTLKVQPAELEDSGVYFCASSQGDTQYFGPGTRLTVL.

This clone came up once. The gene calls are TRBV6-2 or TRBV6-3 and TRBJ2-3; D is tentatively TRBD1 or TRBD2 (5 bases each). Per germline, CDR1 MNHEY and CDR2 SVGEGT. CDR3 length equals 17 residues. V was pared by 0 bases and J by 2 bases, with 15 bases between. The CDR3 is CASSYSTWDPYTDTQYF. As DNA, the CDR3 is TGTGCCAGCAGTTACTCGACTTGGGACCCCTACACAGATACGCAGTATTTT.

A remark on this clone: Germline and junction disagree at one end, which may indicate a read error. Within the sample, other DNA sequences also encode this same CDR3. The chain has TRBV24-1 and TRBJ2-2; D is possibly TRBD1 or TRBD2 (6 bases each). Looked up from germline, CDR1 is KGHDR and CDR2 is SFDVKD. The CDR3 sequence is 18 residues long. This CDR3 is CATSDWGRGQTNTGELFF. DNA for the CDR3: TGTGCCACCAGTGACTGGGGCCGGGGGCAGACGAACACCGGGGAGCTATTTTTT.

V usage is TRBV7-2 and J usage is TRBJ2-1; perhaps D is TRBD1 or TRBD2 (5 bases each). Per germline, CDR1 SGHTA and CDR2 FQGNSA. V lost 5 bases and J 4 bases, leaving 12 bases between the germline ends. The CDR3 extends over 14 amino acids. The CDR3 region is CASSNGDAYNEQFF. The CDR3 region has the DNA TGTGCCAGCAGCAACGGGGACGCATACAATGAGCAGTTCTTC.

The chain is built from TRBV4-3 and TRBJ2-2; no definite D call. CDR1 and CDR2 from the germline V gene are LGHNA and YSLEER. The CDR3 sequence is 16 residues long. The germline V and J ends were trimmed by 4 bases and 1 base, with 13 bases remaining between them. The CDR3 reads CASSLDQTRNTGELFF. The CDR3 DNA reads TGCGCCAGCAGCCTGGACCAAACCCGGAACACCGGGGAGCTGTTTTTT.

The J gene is TRBJ1-6, the V gene TRBV7-9, with D possibly TRBD1 on 6 matching bases. The CDR3 runs 19 residues. Germline V lookup: CDR1 SEHNR, CDR2 FQNEAQ (reference sequence). Deletions cut 5 bases from V and 5 bases from J, with 25 bases between. The CDR3 coding sequence is TGTGCCAGCAGCACAGCCACAGGGAGCCCTCTTTTTGATAATTCACCCCTCCACTTT. Amino acids: CASSTATGSPLFDNSPLHF.

The V call is TRBV23-1, the J call TRBJ2-7; a possible D gene is TRBD1 (6 bases). TRBV23-1 carries the ORF label, with uncertain function. The CDR3 sequence is 12 residues long. Trimming cost V 4 bases and J 6 bases, with 10 bases left between them. The CDR3 DNA sequence: TGCGCCAGCAGTCTTGGGGGCCGCGAGCAGTACTTC. Protein product: CASSLGGREQYF.

This clone was seen a few times. The V gene is TRBV15, the J gene TRBJ2-7, with D perhaps matching TRBD2 (6 bases). Germline CDR1 reads LNHNV; CDR2 reads YYDKDF (reference sequence). V was cut by 0 bases and J by 6 bases, with 9 bases left in between. The CDR3 is 13 residues long. The CDR3, as DNA: TGTGCCACCAGCAGAGATAGGAGGGTCGAGCAGTACTTC. This sequence encodes CATSRDRRVEQYF.

The chain is built from TRBV21-1 and TRBJ2-5; no DNA check was done on the table's D call, TRBD2. TRBV21-1 is a listed pseudogene. The length of the CDR3 is 19 residues. CDR3 coding DNA: TGTGCCAGCAGCAAAGGACGTGGCCTAAAAAGAACGGGCCAAGAGACCCAGTACTTC. The encoded protein is CASSKGRGLKRTGQETQYF.

The chain has TRBV29-1 and TRBJ1-4; D might be TRBD1 (5 bases). The CDR3 has 13 residues. Looked up from germline, CDR1 is SQVTM and CDR2 is ANQGSEA. Trimming left V 5 bases short and J 1 base short, with 8 bases between. Written as DNA, the CDR3 is TGCAGCGTTAGGGGACGAACTAATGAAAAACTGTTTTTT. Its protein product is CSVRGRTNEKLFF.

The chain employs TRBV11-2 and TRBJ1-2, with 7 bases that match TRBD1. This CDR3 has 15 amino acids. V shed 5 bases, J shed 2 bases, and the junction held 8 bases outside the gene matches. Germline loops: CDR1 SGHAT, CDR2 FQNNGV. CDR3 bases: TGTGCCAGCAGCCTAGGGGGCACACCCAACTATGGCTACACCTTC. Translated: CASSLGGTPNYGYTF.

The chain is built from TRBV6-2 or TRBV6-3 and TRBJ2-7, with 10 bases matching TRBD2. The CDR3 is made up of 14 amino acids. The V segment lost 6 bases and the J segment 2 bases; nucleotides outside the gene matches: 4. The V gene's germline CDR1 is MNHEY and CDR2 SVGEGT. CDR3 region: CASSPLAGAYEQYF. The CDR3 DNA reads TGTGCCAGCAGCCCCCTAGCGGGAGCCTACGAGCAGTACTTC.

This sequence joins TRBV7-8 and TRBJ1-1, with 7 nucleotides matching TRBD1. Looked up from germline, CDR1 is SGHVS and CDR2 is FQNEAQ. V was pared by 5 bases and J by 9 bases, with 6 bases of the junction left unmatched. The CDR3 has 12 residues. CDR3 DNA sequence: TGTGCCAGCAGCCTCCCGGGACAGAAAGCTTTCTTT. The encoded protein is CASSLPGQKAFF.

This sequence joins TRBV6-6 and TRBJ1-1; no reliable D call. V was cut by 6 bases and J by 1 base, with 9 bases left in between. From germline, CDR1 is MNHNY and CDR2 SVGAGI (reference sequence). CDR3 size: 13 residues. CDR3 DNA sequence: TGTGCCAGCAGAACGGGGAGGAACACTGAAGCTTTCTTT. Protein sequence: CASRTGRNTEAFF.

The chain links TRBV15 to TRBJ1-1; D is unresolved. The CDR3 has 15 residues. Germline CDR1 and CDR2: LNHNV and YYDKDF (reference sequence). The V gene lost 2 bases and the J gene lost 1 base, with 11 bases spanning the gap. CDR3 residues: CATSRQIEGNTEAFF. The CDR3 DNA follows: TGTGCCACCAGCAGACAGATCGAGGGGAACACTGAAGCTTTCTTT.

For the CDR3, the DNA is TGTGCCAGCAGTTTATCCGAGGGCTACACCTTC. Encoded protein: CASSLSEGYTF. This chain joins TRBV28 and TRBJ1-2, with D unresolved. Trimming took off 1 base at V and 8 bases at J, with 5 bases between the two ends. CDR1 is MDHEN and CDR2 is SYDVKM in the germline V gene. CDR3 length: 11 amino acids.

The rearrangement links TRBV7-9 to TRBJ2-3; the D is unclear. The CDR3 contains 13 residues. V was cut by 7 bases and J by 6 bases, with 14 bases left in between. CDR1 is SEHNR and CDR2 is FQNEAQ in the germline V gene (reference sequence). The CDR3 region has the DNA TGTGCCAGCACCCCCCCTTCGGCGGATACGCAGTATTTT. This translates into CASTPPSADTQYF.

The rearrangement uses TRBV7-9 and TRBJ2-7; 11 nucleotides align to TRBD2. This CDR3 has 17 residues. Germline CDR1 is SEHNR and CDR2 is FQNEAQ (reference sequence). V shed 4 bases, J shed 4 bases, and the junction held 12 bases outside the gene matches. CDR3 residues: CASSSHVASGRLYEQYF. The CDR3 nucleotides are TGTGCCAGCAGCTCCCACGTGGCTAGCGGGAGGTTGTACGAGCAGTACTTC.

The chain has TRBV28 and TRBJ1-4; possible D gene TRBD1, 5 bases. The CDR3 consists of 13 residues. CDR1 and CDR2 from the germline V gene are MDHEN and SYDVKM. Between the trimmed V and J ends, which lost 5 bases and 8 bases, there was a span of 12 bases. In DNA form, the CDR3 reads TGTGCCAGCAGTCTCCCTGGGGGGGAAAAACTGTTTTTT. Its protein is CASSLPGGEKLFF. Full variable domain (outside the CDR3, taken from reference TRBV28 and TRBJ1-4): DVKVTQSSRYLVKRTGEKVFLECVQDMDHENMFWYRQDPGLGLRLIYFSYDVKMKEKGDIPEGYSVSREKKERFSLILESASTNQTSMYLCASSLPGGEKLFFGSGTQLSVL.